These 20 T cell receptor beta chains share one sample of origin, sequenced in a study of blood T cell repertoires in COVID-19 (dated by TCRdb to 2018 to 2021). The library came from the immunoSEQ multiplex PCR assay. As stored in TCRdb, this immuneACCESS dataset retains in-frame rearrangements with V and J assigned. A fraction of the clones does not appear; measured against another copy, unresolved V genes explain less than half of the discrepancy, and the remainder lacks a known reason. This sample is represented by roughly 34,000 clones; 85% of them were singletons. More than 7.5% of the sample comes from the top ten. The source material was peripheral blood. These receptor sequences come from a man at least 80 years old with active COVID-19.

The chain uses TRBV3-1 (or the pseudogene TRBV3-2) and TRBJ2-1; 10 positions match TRBD2. This CDR3 has 16 residues. With 0 bases clipped from V and 8 bases from J, the junction kept 7 bases outside the gene matches. Germline V gives CDR1 LGHDT, CDR2 YNNKEL (reference sequence). The CDR3 here is CASSQDRLAGVDEQFF. CDR3 DNA: TGTGCCAGCAGCCAAGATCGGCTAGCGGGGGTAGATGAGCAGTTCTTC.

The V call is TRBV5-5, the J call TRBJ2-1; 7 nucleotides line up with TRBD2. The germline CDR1 and CDR2 sequences are SGHKS and YYEKEE (reference sequence). CDR3 length equals 14 residues. V shed 4 bases and J 6 bases; nucleotides not matched to a gene: 7. Here the CDR3 reads CASSRTGGSNEQFF. The CDR3 coding sequence is TGTGCCAGCAGCCGGACGGGGGGAAGCAATGAGCAGTTCTTC.

The J gene is TRBJ1-1, the V gene TRBV9; no definite D call. This CDR3 contains 13 residues. The ends were cut back, 0 bases at V and 4 bases at J, with 7 bases in the middle. The V gene's germline CDR1 is SGDLS and CDR2 YYNGEE. The CDR3 is CASSVDSGTEAFF. The CDR3 coding sequence is TGTGCCAGCAGCGTAGATTCCGGCACTGAAGCTTTCTTT.

V gene TRBV9 combines with J gene TRBJ1-1, with 7 bases identical to TRBD1. This CDR3 spans 15 amino acids. V shed 2 bases, J shed 1 base, and the junction held 5 bases outside the gene matches. Germline lookup yields CDR1 SGDLS and CDR2 YYNGEE. CDR3 DNA sequence: TGTGCCAGCAGCGTCAGGGACAGATCGAACACTGAAGCTTTCTTT. This encodes CASSVRDRSNTEAFF.

The chain combines TRBV6-5 with TRBJ2-5, with D uncertain. CDR1 is MNHEY, CDR2 SVGAGI, per germline. Trimming took 0 bases from V and 5 from J, leaving 7 bases between them. This CDR3 region has 13 residues. The CDR3 region is CASSYSRWETQYF. The CDR3 DNA is TGTGCCAGCAGTTACTCGAGGTGGGAGACCCAGTACTTC.

The chain links TRBV6-5 to TRBJ2-7; D is possibly TRBD2 (6 bases). Germline V CDR1 and CDR2: MNHEY, SVGAGI. Deletions cut 7 bases from V and 3 bases from J, with 13 bases between. The CDR3 has 13 amino acids. CDR3 in DNA: TGTGCCAGCAATTGGCTGGGGGGCTACGAGCAGTACTTC. Amino acids: CASNWLGGYEQYF.

The chain couples TRBV5-4 to TRBJ1-4; TRBD1 agrees at 12 bases. The CDR3 has 17 residues. The trim removed 3 bases at V and 7 bases at J, leaving 10 bases unmatched. Per germline, CDR1 SGHNT and CDR2 YYREEE (reference sequence). Here the CDR3 reads CASSSGDRGLKGEKLFF. In DNA, the CDR3 is TGTGCCAGCAGCTCCGGGGACAGGGGGCTGAAGGGTGAAAAACTGTTTTTT.

This clone was detected a few times. The chain joins TRBV5-6 to TRBJ1-1; D is perhaps TRBD1 (5 bases). Trimming pared 4 bases from V and 3 bases from J, leaving 13 bases between. The germline gives CDR1 SGHDT, CDR2 YYEEEE. The CDR3 is 14 residues long. CDR3: CASSRTRLDTEAFF. The CDR3 DNA sequence: TGTGCCAGCAGCAGGACAAGACTTGACACTGAAGCTTTCTTT.

This chain uses TRBV7-9 with TRBJ1-4; D remains unclear. CDR3 length: 14 amino acids. Trimming removed 2 bases at V and 5 bases at J, with 9 bases between. Germline-derived CDR1 and CDR2 are SEHNR and FQNEAQ (reference sequence). The CDR3 DNA follows: TGTGCCAGCAGCTTAATGGCCTTGAATGAAAAACTGTTTTTT. Translation: CASSLMALNEKLFF.

CDR3 in DNA: TGTGCCACCAGTGATCACCCCCAAGAGGAGGGAGGCACCGGGGAGCTGTTTTTT. Its protein product is CATSDHPQEEGGTGELFF. This chain connects TRBV24-1 to TRBJ2-2, with D possibly TRBD2 on 6 matching bases. CDR3 length: 18 amino acids. CDR1 and CDR2 (germline): KGHDR, SFDVKD. The V end lost 3 bases, the J end lost 4 bases, and 20 bases lay between the germline ends.

This clone was seen once. The rearrangement uses TRBV18 and TRBJ1-1; D is undetermined. The length of the CDR3 is 13 residues. Trimming removed 1 base at V and 2 bases at J, with 5 bases between. Germline loops: CDR1 KGHSH, CDR2 LQKENI. The CDR3 here is CASSPLANTEAFF. The CDR3 nucleotides are TGTGCCAGCTCACCACTAGCTAACACTGAAGCTTTCTTT. Complete variable domain (other parts from reference TRBV18 and TRBJ1-1): NAGVMQNPRHLVRRRGQEARLRCSPMKGHSHVYWYRQLPEEGLKFMVYLQKENIIDESGMPKERFSAEFPKEGPSILRIQQVVRGDSAAYFCASSPLANTEAFFGQGTRLTVV.

The chain carries TRBV7-2 and TRBJ2-3, with D tentatively TRBD1 (6 bases). V lost 5 bases to trimming and J lost 0 bases, with 12 bases between them. Germline assignment: CDR1 SGHTA and CDR2 FQGNSA. The CDR3 spans 15 residues. The CDR3 bases are TGTGCCAGCAGCCCCGACAGGACTAGCACAGATACGCAGTATTTT. Protein product: CASSPDRTSTDTQYF.

This chain joins TRBV5-1 and TRBJ1-1; a weak D match, TRBD1 (5 bases). The germline V gene has CDR1 SGHRS and CDR2 YFSETQ. This CDR3 comprises 14 residues. V lost 0 bases to trimming and J lost 5 bases, with 11 bases between them. The CDR3 sequence: CASSLALAGTEAFF. CDR3 DNA sequence: TGCGCCAGCAGCTTGGCCCTGGCAGGGACTGAAGCTTTCTTT.

J is TRBJ1-1 and V is TRBV12-3 or TRBV12-4; 9 positions agree with TRBD1. The CDR3 runs 12 residues. V lost 8 bases to trimming and J lost 6 bases; unmatched junction nucleotides: 4. This chain's CDR3 is CASGTGTSEAFF. The CDR3 DNA reads as TGTGCCAGCGGGACAGGGACGTCTGAAGCTTTCTTT.

The gene calls are TRBV3-1 (or the pseudogene TRBV3-2) and TRBJ1-5, with TRBD1 matching over 9 bases. The CDR3 totals 17 residues. J was trimmed by 6 bases and V by 1 base; bases with no gene match: 10. Per germline, CDR1 LGHDT and CDR2 YNNKEL (reference sequence). CDR3 in DNA: TGTGCCAGCAGCCAAGGAAGGTCACAGGGGGCGATTCAGCCCCAGCATTTT. This sequence encodes CASSQGRSQGAIQPQHF.

V gene TRBV7-2 combines with J gene TRBJ2-7; no clear D gene. Germline V gene sequence: CDR1 SGHTA, CDR2 FQGNSA. The CDR3 has 11 residues. Trimming pared 5 bases from V and 2 bases from J, leaving 4 bases between. The CDR3 bases are TGTGCCAGCAGCCTAACCTACGAGCAGTACTTC. Translated: CASSLTYEQYF. The full variable domain, completed using reference TRBV7-2 and TRBJ2-7, is GAGVSQSPSNKVTEKGKDVELRCDPISGHTALYWYRQSLGQGLEFLIYFQGNSAPDKSGLPSDRFSAERTGGSVSTLTIQRTQQEDSAVYLCASSLTYEQYFGPGTRLTVT.

This clone came up once. The chain is built from TRBV30 and TRBJ1-2; 11 bases align to TRBD1. CDR1 and CDR2 (germline): GTSNPN, SVGIG (reference sequence). The CDR3 totals 14 residues. The V gene end was trimmed by 0 bases and the J gene end by 7 bases; junction bases not matched to a gene: 4. CDR3 amino acids: CAWSVPGQGVGYTF. DNA for the CDR3: TGTGCCTGGAGTGTACCGGGACAGGGGGTTGGCTACACCTTC.

The chain employs TRBV5-1 and TRBJ2-7; 14 bases align to TRBD2. The CDR3 is 16 amino acids. The germline gives CDR1 SGHRS, CDR2 YFSETQ. Unmatched junction bases numbered 4, after V lost 4 bases and J lost 1 base. CDR3 protein: CASSPGLAGVSYEQYF. CDR3 DNA: TGCGCCAGCAGCCCGGGACTAGCGGGGGTATCCTACGAGCAGTACTTC.

This clone turned up a few times. The V call is TRBV2, the J call TRBJ2-1, with TRBD2 identical over 10 bases. The germline V gene encodes CDR1 SNHLY and CDR2 FYNNEI. This CDR3 comprises 14 residues. V lost 5 bases and J lost 8; bases outside the gene matches: 6. In nucleotides, the CDR3 is TGTGCCAGCAGTACTAGCGGGGTGGGGGATGAGCAGTTCTTC. This gives the protein CASSTSGVGDEQFF.

The chain uses TRBV18 and TRBJ2-1, with D possibly TRBD1 on 5 matching bases. V was shortened by 4 bases and J by 8 bases, with 18 bases between the two germline ends. The V gene's germline CDR1 is KGHSH and CDR2 LQKENI. There are 15 residues in the CDR3. Here the CDR3 DNA reads TGTGCCAGCTCACTGACAGCGCTTGAGGACGATGAGCAGTTCTTC. As protein: CASSLTALEDDEQFF.